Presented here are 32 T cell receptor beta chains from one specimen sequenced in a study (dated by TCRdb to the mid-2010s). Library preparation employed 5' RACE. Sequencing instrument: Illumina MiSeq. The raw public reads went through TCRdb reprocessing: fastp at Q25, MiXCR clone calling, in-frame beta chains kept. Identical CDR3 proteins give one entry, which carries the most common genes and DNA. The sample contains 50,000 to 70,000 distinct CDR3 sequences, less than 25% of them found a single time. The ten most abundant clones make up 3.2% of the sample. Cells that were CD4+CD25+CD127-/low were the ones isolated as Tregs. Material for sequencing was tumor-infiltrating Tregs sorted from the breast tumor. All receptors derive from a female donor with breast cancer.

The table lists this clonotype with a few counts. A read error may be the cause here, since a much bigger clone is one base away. The CDR3, as DNA: TGCGCCAGCAGCGATCACAGGGAAACTGAAGCTTTCTTT. Residues: CASSDHRETEAFF. The chain carries TRBV5-1 and TRBJ1-1; the D gene is possibly TRBD1 (6 bases). Trimming left V 4 bases short and J 5 bases short, with 12 bases between. The CDR3 has 13 residues. Germline V gene lookup returns CDR1 SGHRS and CDR2 YFSETQ.

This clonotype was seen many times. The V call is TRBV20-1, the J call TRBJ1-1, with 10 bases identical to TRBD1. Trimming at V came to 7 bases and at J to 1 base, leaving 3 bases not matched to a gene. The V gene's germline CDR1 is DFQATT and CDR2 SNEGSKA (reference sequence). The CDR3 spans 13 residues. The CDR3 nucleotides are TGCAGTGTCAGGGACAGGGGGAACACTGAAGCTTTCTTT. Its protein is CSVRDRGNTEAFF.

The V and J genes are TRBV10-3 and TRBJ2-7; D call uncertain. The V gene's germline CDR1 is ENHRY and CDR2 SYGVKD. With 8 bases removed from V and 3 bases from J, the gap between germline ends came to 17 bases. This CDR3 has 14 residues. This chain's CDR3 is CAISTDTGSYEQYF. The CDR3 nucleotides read TGTGCCATCTCAACCGACACCGGTAGCTACGAGCAGTACTTC.

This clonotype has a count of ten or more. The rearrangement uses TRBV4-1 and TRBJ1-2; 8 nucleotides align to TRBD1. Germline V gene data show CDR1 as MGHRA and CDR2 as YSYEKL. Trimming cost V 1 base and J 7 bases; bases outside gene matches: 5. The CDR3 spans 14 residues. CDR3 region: CASSQARGLGGYTF. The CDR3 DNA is TGCGCCAGCAGCCAAGCCAGGGGGCTCGGTGGCTACACCTTC.

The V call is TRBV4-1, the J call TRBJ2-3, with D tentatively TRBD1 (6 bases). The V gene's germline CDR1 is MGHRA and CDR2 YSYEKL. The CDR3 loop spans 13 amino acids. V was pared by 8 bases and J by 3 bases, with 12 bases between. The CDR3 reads CASVDSPTDTQYF. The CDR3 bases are TGCGCCAGCGTGGACAGCCCAACAGATACGCAGTATTTT.

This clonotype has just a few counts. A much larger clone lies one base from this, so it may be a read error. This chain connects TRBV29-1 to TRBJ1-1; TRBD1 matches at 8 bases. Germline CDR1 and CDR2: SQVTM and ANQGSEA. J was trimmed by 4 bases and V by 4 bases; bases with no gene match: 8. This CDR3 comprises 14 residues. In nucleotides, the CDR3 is TGCAGCGTTGTACGCAGGGGGCTAAGCACTGAAGCTTTCTTT. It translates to CSVVRRGLSTEAFF.

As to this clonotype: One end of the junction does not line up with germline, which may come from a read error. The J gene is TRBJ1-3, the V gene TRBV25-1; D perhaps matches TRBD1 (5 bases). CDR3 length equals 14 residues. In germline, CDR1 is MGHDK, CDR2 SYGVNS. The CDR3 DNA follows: TGTGTCAGCAGCGACAGTCAGTCTGGAAACACCATATATTTT. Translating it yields CVSSDSQSGNTIYF.

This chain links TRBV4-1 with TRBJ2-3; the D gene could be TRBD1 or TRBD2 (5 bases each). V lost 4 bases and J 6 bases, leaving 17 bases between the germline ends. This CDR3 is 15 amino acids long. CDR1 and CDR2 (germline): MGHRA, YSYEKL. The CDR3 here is CASSRSGAAYDTQYF. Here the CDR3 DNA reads TGCGCCAGCAGCCGATCCGGGGCCGCGTATGATACGCAGTATTTT.

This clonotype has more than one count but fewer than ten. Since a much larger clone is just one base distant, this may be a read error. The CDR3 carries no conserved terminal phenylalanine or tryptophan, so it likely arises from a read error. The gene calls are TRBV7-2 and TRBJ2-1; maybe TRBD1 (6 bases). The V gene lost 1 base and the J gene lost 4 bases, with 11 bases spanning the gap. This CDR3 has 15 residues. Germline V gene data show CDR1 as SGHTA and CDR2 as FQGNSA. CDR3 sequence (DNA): TGTGCCAGCAGCTTAGACACAGGGCTGTACAATGAGCAGTTCCTC. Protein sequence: CASSLDTGLYNEQFL.

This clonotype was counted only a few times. CDR3 sequence reads: CASSLAQGYTGELFF. DNA for the CDR3: TGCGCCAGCAGCTTGGCTCAGGGGTACACCGGGGAGCTGTTTTTT. This chain uses TRBV5-1 with TRBJ2-2; tentatively, D is TRBD1 (6 bases). The length of the CDR3 is 15 residues. The germline V gene has CDR1 SGHRS and CDR2 YFSETQ. V lost 0 bases and J lost 3, with 9 bases in between.

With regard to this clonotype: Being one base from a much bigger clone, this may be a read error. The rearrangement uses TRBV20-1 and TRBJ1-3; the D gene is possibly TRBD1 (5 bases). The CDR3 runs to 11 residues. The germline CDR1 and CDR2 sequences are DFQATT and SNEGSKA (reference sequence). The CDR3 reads CSANRGNTIDF. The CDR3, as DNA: TGCAGTGCTAATAGGGGAAACACCATAGATTTT.

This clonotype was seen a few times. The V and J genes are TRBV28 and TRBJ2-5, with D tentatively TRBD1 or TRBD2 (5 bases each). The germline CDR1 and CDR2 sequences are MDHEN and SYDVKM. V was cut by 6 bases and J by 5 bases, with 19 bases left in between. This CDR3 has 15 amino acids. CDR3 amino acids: CASSPRRGPRETQYF. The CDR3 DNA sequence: TGTGCCAGCAGCCCACGTAGGGGACCCCGGGAGACCCAGTACTTC.

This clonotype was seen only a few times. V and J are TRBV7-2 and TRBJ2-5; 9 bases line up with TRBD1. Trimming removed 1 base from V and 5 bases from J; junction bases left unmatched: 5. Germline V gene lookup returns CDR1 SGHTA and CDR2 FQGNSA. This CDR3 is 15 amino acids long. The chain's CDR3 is CASSLGPGQGETQYF. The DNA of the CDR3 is TGTGCCAGCAGCTTAGGTCCCGGACAGGGGGAGACCCAGTACTTC.

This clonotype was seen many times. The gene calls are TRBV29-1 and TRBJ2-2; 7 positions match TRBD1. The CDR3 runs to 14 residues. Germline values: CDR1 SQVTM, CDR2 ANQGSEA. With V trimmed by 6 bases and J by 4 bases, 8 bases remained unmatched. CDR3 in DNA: TGCAGCGTCTTTAGACAGGGAATCACCGGGGAGCTGTTTTTT. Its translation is CSVFRQGITGELFF.

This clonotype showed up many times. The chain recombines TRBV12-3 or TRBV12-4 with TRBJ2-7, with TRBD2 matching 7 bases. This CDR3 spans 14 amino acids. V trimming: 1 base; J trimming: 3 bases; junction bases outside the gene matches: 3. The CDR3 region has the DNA TGTGCCAGCAGTTTAGGGACTAGTTTCTACGAGCAGTACTTC. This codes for CASSLGTSFYEQYF.

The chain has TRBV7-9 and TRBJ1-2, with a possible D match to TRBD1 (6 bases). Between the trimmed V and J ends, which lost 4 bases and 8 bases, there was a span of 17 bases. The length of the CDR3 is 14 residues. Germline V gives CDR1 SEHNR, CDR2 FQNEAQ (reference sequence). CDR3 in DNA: TGTGCCAGCAGCTCGGACAGTATCCCCCTAGGCTACACCTTC. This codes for CASSSDSIPLGYTF.

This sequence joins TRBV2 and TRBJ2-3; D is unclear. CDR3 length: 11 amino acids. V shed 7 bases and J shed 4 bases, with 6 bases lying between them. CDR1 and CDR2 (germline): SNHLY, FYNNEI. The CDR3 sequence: CASTIADTQYF. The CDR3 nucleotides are TGTGCCAGCACCATCGCAGATACGCAGTATTTT.

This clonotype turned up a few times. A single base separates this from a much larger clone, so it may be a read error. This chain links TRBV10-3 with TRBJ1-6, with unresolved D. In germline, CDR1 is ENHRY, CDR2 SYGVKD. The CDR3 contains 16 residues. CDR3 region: CAISESAGRDNPPLHF. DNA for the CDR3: TGTGCCATCAGTGAGTCCGCTGGAAGGGATAATCCACCCCTCCACTTT.

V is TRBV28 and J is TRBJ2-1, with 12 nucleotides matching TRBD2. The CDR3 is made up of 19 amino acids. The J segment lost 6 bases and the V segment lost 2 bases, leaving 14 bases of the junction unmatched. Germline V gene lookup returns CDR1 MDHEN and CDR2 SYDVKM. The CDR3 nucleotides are TGTGCCAGCAGTTTAATCACCCACGCTAGCGGGAGGGCAGCCAATGAGCAGTTCTTC. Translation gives CASSLITHASGRAANEQFF.

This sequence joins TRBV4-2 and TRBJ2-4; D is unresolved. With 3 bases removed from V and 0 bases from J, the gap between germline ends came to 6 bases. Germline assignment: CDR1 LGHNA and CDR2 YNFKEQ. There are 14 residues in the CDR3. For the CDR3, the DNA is TGTGCCAGCAGCCAGCTCTTAGCCAAAAACATTCAGTACTTC. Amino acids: CASSQLLAKNIQYF.

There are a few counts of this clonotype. The CDR3 coding sequence is TGTGCCAGCAGTTTTGGGGGACCCTACGAGCAGTACTTC. It specifies CASSFGGPYEQYF. The chain joins TRBV12-3 or TRBV12-4 to TRBJ2-7; either TRBD1 or TRBD2 may supply D (5 bases each). V gave up 3 bases and J gave up 2 bases, with 8 bases separating them. The CDR3 length is 13 residues.

CDR3 in amino acids: CASSPSRADTQYF. CDR3 in DNA: TGTGCCAGCAGCCCCTCCCGCGCAGATACGCAGTATTTT. The chain joins TRBV7-2 to TRBJ2-3; D unresolved. Germline V gene sequence: CDR1 SGHTA, CDR2 FQGNSA. V was pared by 5 bases and J by 4 bases, with 10 bases between. The CDR3 extends over 13 amino acids.

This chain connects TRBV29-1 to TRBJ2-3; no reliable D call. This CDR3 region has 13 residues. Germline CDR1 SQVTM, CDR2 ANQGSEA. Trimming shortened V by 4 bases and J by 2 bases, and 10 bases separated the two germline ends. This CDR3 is CSVVPMITDTQYF. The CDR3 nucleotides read TGCAGCGTTGTCCCAATGATCACAGATACGCAGTATTTT.

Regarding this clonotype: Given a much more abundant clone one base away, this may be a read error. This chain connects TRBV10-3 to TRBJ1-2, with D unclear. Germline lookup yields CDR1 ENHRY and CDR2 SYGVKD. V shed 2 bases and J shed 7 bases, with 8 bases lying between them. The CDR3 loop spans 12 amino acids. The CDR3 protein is CAISEASTGYTF. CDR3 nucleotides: TGTGCCATCAGTGAGGCTTCGACTGGCTACACCTTC.

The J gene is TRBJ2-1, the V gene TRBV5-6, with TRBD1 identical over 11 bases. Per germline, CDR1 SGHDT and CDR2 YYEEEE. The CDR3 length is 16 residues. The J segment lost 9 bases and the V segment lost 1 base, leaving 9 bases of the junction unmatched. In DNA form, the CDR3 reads TGTGCCAGCAGCTTGTTTGGGACAGGGGGGAACACTGAGCAGTTCTTC. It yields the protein CASSLFGTGGNTEQFF.

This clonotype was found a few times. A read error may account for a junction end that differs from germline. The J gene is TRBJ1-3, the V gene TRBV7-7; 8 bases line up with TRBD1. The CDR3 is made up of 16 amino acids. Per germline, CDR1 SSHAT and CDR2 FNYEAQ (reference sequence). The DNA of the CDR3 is TGTGCCAGCAGCCAGAGGACAGGGAATTATGGAACCACCATATATTTT. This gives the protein CASSQRTGNYGTTIYF.

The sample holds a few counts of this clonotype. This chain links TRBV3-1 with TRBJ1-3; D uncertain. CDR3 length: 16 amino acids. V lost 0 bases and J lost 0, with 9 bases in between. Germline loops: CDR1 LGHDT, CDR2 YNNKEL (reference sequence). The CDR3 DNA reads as TGTGCCAGCAGCCAAGATGTTCGCAGCTCTGGAAACACCATATATTTT. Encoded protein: CASSQDVRSSGNTIYF.

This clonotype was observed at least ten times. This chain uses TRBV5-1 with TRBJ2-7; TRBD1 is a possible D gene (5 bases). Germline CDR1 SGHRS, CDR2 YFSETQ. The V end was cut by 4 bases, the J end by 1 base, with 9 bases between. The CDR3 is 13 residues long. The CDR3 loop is CASSGALSYEQYF. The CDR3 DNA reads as TGCGCCAGCAGCGGGGCCCTATCCTACGAGCAGTACTTC.

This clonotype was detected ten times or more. CDR3 DNA sequence: TGCAGTGCTAGGGGACTCGGAAATTCACCCCTCCACTTT. This codes for CSARGLGNSPLHF. This chain joins TRBV20-1 and TRBJ1-6, with a tentative D call TRBD1 (5 bases). V lost 3 bases and J lost 7, with 10 bases in between. Germline CDR1 DFQATT, CDR2 SNEGSKA (reference sequence). This CDR3 spans 13 amino acids.

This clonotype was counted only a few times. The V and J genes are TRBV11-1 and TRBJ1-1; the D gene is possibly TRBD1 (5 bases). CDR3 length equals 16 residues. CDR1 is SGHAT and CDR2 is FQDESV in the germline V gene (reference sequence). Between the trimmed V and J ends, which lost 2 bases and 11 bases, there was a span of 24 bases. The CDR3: CASSLKGTAERVGAFF. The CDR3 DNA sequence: TGTGCCAGCAGCTTAAAGGGGACCGCGGAGCGTGTTGGGGCTTTCTTT.

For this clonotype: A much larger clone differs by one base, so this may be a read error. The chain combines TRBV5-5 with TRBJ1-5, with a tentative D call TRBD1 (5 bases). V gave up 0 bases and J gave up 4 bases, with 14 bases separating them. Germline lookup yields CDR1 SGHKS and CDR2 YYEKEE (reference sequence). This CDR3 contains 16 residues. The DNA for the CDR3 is TGTGCCAGCAGCTTGGTTGAAGGGGCGAGAAATCAGCCCCAGCATTTT. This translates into CASSLVEGARNQPQHF.

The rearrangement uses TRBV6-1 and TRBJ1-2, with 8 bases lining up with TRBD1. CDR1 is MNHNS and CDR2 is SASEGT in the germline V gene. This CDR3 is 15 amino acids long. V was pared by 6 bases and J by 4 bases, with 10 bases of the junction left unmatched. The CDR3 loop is CASSESQGAIYGYTF. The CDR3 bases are TGTGCCAGCAGCGAAAGCCAGGGGGCGATCTATGGCTACACCTTC.